Each of the 15 T cell receptor beta chains below was sequenced from the same sample in a study of T cells after yellow fever vaccination. A single record per CDR3 protein comes from TCRdb applying MiXCR to the 5' RACE reads. The sample contains around 49,000 distinct CDR3 sequences, roughly 6.4% of which appear only once. Sequencing was performed on CD8+ T cells not binding an NS4B(214-222) dextramer, sorted from PBMCs, taken 45 days after the yellow fever booster vaccination. All receptors come from a man in his thirties or forties who received the YFV17D yellow fever vaccine.

There are many counts of this clonotype. J is TRBJ1-1 and V is TRBV4-2; weak D call: TRBD1 (6 bases). The CDR3 is made up of 13 amino acids. Germline V gives CDR1 LGHNA, CDR2 YNFKEQ. Trimming took 3 bases from V and 6 from J, leaving 11 bases between them. The DNA for the CDR3 is TGTGCCAGCAGCCAGGGGGCTATAGCTGAAGCTTTCTTT. Protein: CASSQGAIAEAFF.

This clonotype came up a few times. The chain carries TRBV24-1 and TRBJ2-7; no clear D gene. Germline CDR1 KGHDR, CDR2 SFDVKD. CDR3 length equals 12 residues. V lost 4 bases, J lost 0 bases, and 3 bases lay in between. The CDR3 region is CATSDTSYEQYF. Written as DNA, the CDR3 is TGTGCCACCAGTGACACCTCCTACGAGCAGTACTTC.

This clonotype was seen only a few times. The chain recombines TRBV27 with TRBJ2-7; TRBD1 or TRBD2 may be the D gene (5 bases each). Germline CDR1 MNHEY, CDR2 SMNVEV (reference sequence). The CDR3 consists of 12 residues. CDR3 loop: CSTGTANYEQYF. The DNA for the CDR3 is TGTTCTACCGGGACGGCCAACTACGAGCAGTACTTC.

This clonotype was picked up many times. The rearrangement links TRBV6-2 or TRBV6-3 to TRBJ2-3; D may be TRBD1 (5 bases). The V end was cut by 6 bases, the J end by 4 bases, with 17 bases between. The CDR3 consists of 15 residues. Germline-derived CDR1 and CDR2 are MNHEY and SVGEGT. The CDR3 nucleotides are TGTGCCAGCAGAAATCCCCCCAGGGTTCCAGATACGCAGTATTTT. Amino acid sequence: CASRNPPRVPDTQYF.

This clonotype was seen repeatedly, ten times or more. J is TRBJ2-1 and V is TRBV29-1, with no clear D. Per the germline V gene, CDR1 is SQVTM and CDR2 is ANQGSEA. CDR3 length: 11 residues. V shed 8 bases and J shed 7 bases, with 12 bases lying between them. The CDR3 here is CSLSVVNEQFF. The DNA of the CDR3 is TGCAGCCTTTCCGTGGTGAATGAGCAGTTCTTC.

This clonotype was counted ten times or more. V gene TRBV7-2 combines with J gene TRBJ2-1, with 8 nucleotides matching TRBD1. Germline V gives CDR1 SGHTA, CDR2 FQGNSA. V was pared by 3 bases and J by 9 bases, with 4 bases of the junction left unmatched. The CDR3 is 13 amino acids. The CDR3 protein is CASSLTGEAEQFF. CDR3 sequence (DNA): TGTGCCAGCAGCTTGACAGGGGAGGCTGAGCAGTTCTTC.

This clonotype was observed at least ten times. The chain is built from TRBV12-3 or TRBV12-4 and TRBJ2-7; 8 bases are shared with TRBD2. The CDR3 extends over 17 amino acids. J was trimmed by 3 bases and V by 1 base; bases with no gene match: 11. CDR3 nucleotides: TGTGCCAGCAGTTTAGGGTTTAGGCGGGAGGCCCTCTACGAGCAGTACTTC. Translating it yields CASSLGFRREALYEQYF.

This clonotype was seen at least ten times. The V and J genes are TRBV14 and TRBJ2-7, with 10 bases that match TRBD2. The CDR3 length is 17 residues. The germline CDR1 and CDR2 sequences are SGHDN and FVKESK. J gave up 4 bases and V 3 bases, and 12 bases lay outside the gene matches. CDR3 sequence reads: CASSQSRSSGRWYEQYF. The CDR3 DNA reads TGTGCCAGCAGCCAGTCGCGGTCTAGCGGGAGATGGTACGAGCAGTACTTC.

This clonotype was picked up a small number of times. The rearrangement links TRBV3-1 to TRBJ2-7; D remains unclear. CDR1 and CDR2 from the germline V gene are LGHDT and YNNKEL (reference sequence). Trimming took 3 bases from V and 0 from J, leaving 12 bases between them. This CDR3 spans 15 amino acids. The CDR3 nucleotides read TGTGCCAGCAGCCAGAACAGTAGAAGCTCCTACGAGCAGTACTTC. This codes for CASSQNSRSSYEQYF.

The chain links TRBV24-1 to TRBJ2-5; D remains ambiguous. Trimming left V 0 bases short and J 1 base short, with 11 bases between. CDR1 KGHDR and CDR2 SFDVKD come from the germline V gene. CDR3 length equals 16 residues. The CDR3 nucleotides read TGTGCCACCAGTGATTTGGTCCGTGGATTCCAAGAGACCCAGTACTTC. Translation gives CATSDLVRGFQETQYF.

This clonotype was found many times. The chain joins TRBV7-6 to TRBJ2-1; D not certain. The CDR3 runs to 18 residues. Germline lookup yields CDR1 SGHVS and CDR2 FNYEAQ. V was cut by 0 bases and J by 3 bases, with 18 bases left in between. The CDR3 DNA reads as TGTGCCAGCAGCTTAGCGGGCCCTGAAGGGTATAACTACAATGAGCAGTTCTTC. This encodes CASSLAGPEGYNYNEQFF.

This clonotype showed up many times. V is TRBV5-1 and J is TRBJ2-1, with TRBD2 as a possible D gene (5 bases). Per the germline V gene, CDR1 is SGHRS and CDR2 is YFSETQ. The ends were cut back, 7 bases at V and 6 bases at J, with 17 bases in the middle. This CDR3 is built from 14 residues. The CDR3 protein is CASQTRAMGNEQFF. DNA for the CDR3: TGCGCCAGCCAAACTAGAGCAATGGGCAATGAGCAGTTCTTC.

This clonotype was counted a few times. One end of the junction varies from germline; a read error may be responsible. The CDR3 DNA sequence: TGTGCTAGCAGCTTAATGGGGGGGAGCGACCAGTACTTC. Translation: CASSLMGGSDQYF. V is TRBV7-7 and J is TRBJ2-7, with TRBD2 identical over 7 bases. The germline V gene has CDR1 SSHAT and CDR2 FNYEAQ (reference sequence). This CDR3 spans 13 amino acids.

There are many counts of this clonotype. The J gene is TRBJ2-3, the V gene TRBV9, with 8 bases that match TRBD1. Germline lookup yields CDR1 SGDLS and CDR2 YYNGEE. The CDR3 length is 14 residues. Trimming took 2 bases from V and 4 from J; bases not matched to a gene: 3. The CDR3 DNA sequence: TGTGCCAGCAGCGTCGACAGGGGTGCAGATACGCAGTATTTT. Its protein product is CASSVDRGADTQYF.

This chain uses TRBV24-1 with TRBJ2-1; TRBD2 matches at 8 bases. The germline gives CDR1 KGHDR, CDR2 SFDVKD. CDR3 length: 15 residues. Germline trimming cut 6 bases from V and 8 bases from J; bases unmatched to any gene: 11. The CDR3 reads CATSNWGLDDDEQFF. Written as DNA, the CDR3 is TGTGCCACCAGTAATTGGGGACTAGATGATGATGAGCAGTTCTTC.